This TCR beta chain derives from a study of identical twins. TCRdb fed the 5' RACE reads into MiXCR, producing one record per CDR3 protein. Of more than 400,000 distinct CDR3 sequences listed, 12% to 15% are singletons. Deletions cut 0 bases from V and 1 base from J, with 9 bases between. The CDR3 extends over 15 amino acids. Germline V gene data show CDR1 as ENHRY and CDR2 as SYGVKD. These data also formed part of another study, on yellow fever vaccine responses in identical twins.

This receptor was obtained from a woman aged 18-29 years in good health. V is TRBV10-3 and J is TRBJ2-5; the D is unclear. Sequencing used CD4+ T cells sorted from blood. CDR3 nucleotides: TGTGCCATCAGTGAGTCGCTAGGAACCCAAGAGACCCAGTACTTC. Translation gives CAISESLGTQETQYF.